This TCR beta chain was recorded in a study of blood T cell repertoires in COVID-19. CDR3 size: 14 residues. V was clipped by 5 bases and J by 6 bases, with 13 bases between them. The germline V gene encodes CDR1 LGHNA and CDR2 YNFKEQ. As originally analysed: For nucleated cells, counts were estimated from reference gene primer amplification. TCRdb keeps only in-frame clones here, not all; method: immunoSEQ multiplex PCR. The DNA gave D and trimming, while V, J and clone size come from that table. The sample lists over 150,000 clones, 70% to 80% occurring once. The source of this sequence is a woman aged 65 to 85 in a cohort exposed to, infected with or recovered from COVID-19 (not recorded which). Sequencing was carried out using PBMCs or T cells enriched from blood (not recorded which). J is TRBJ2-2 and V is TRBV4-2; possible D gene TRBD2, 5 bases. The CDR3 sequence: CASSAILAPGELFF. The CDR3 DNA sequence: TGTGCCAGCAGCGCAATTCTAGCCCCCGGGGAGCTGTTTTTT.